This TCR beta chain was profiled in a study of T cell responses to AZD1222 COVID-19 vaccine. Only in-frame clones appear in the TCRdb table, and some are missing; sequencing was by immunoSEQ multiplex PCR. The table records around 92,000 clones, 80% to 90% of them present only once. Study-wide results and limits: All repertoire sampling was performed exclusively after the peak T cell response. Baseline testing showed seropositivity in only six AZD1222 recipients.

Note on this clone: What it recognizes is unknown.

Trimming took 3 bases from V and 3 from J; bases not matched to a gene: 4. Per the germline V gene, CDR1 is SGHKS and CDR2 is YYEKEE (reference sequence). The CDR3 contains 14 residues. The TCR originated in an adult in good health. The V gene is TRBV5-5, the J gene TRBJ2-7; 9 bases agree with TRBD1. The material sequenced was peripheral blood, taken on day 0 of AZD1222 vaccination. In DNA form, the CDR3 reads TGTGCCAGCAGCTCACAGGGGGCAGGCTACGAGCAGTACTTC. It specifies CASSSQGAGYEQYF.